A single sample is the source of the 32 T cell receptor beta chains below, sequenced in a study of CD8 T cells in ankylosing spondylitis. Study conclusions and caveats: Characteristic, it appeared, of ankylosing spondylitis blood was a TCR beta motif of eight or nine highly homologous variants.

The antigens of these receptors remain unknown. TCRdb reprocessed the 5' RACE reads with MiXCR, giving one entry per CDR3 protein. The data hold about 800,000 distinct CDR3 sequences, with about 10% observed a single time. The sequenced material came from blood, either unsorted or a sorted T cell fraction (not recorded which). Receptor source: a male donor with ankylosing spondylitis.

This clonotype was recorded at least ten times. The CDR3 DNA reads TGCGCCAGCAGCTTGAGACAAACCGGGACAGTTCCCTACGAGCAGTACTTC. Amino acids: CASSLRQTGTVPYEQYF. V usage is TRBV5-1 and J usage is TRBJ2-7; 7 positions match TRBD1. Germline trimming cut 1 base from V and 2 bases from J; bases unmatched to any gene: 12. The CDR3 sequence is 17 residues long. In germline, CDR1 is SGHRS, CDR2 YFSETQ.

This clonotype was found a few times. The gene calls are TRBV24-1 and TRBJ2-7; 10 bases map to TRBD1. With V trimmed by 2 bases and J by 3 bases, 3 bases remained unmatched. The CDR3 covers 15 residues. Germline-derived CDR1 and CDR2 are KGHDR and SFDVKD. The CDR3 nucleotides read TGTGCCACCAGTGATTCGAGGACAGGGGGCTACGAGCAGTACTTC. This sequence encodes CATSDSRTGGYEQYF.

V usage is TRBV4-3 and J usage is TRBJ2-3, with D perhaps matching TRBD1 (6 bases). Germline V CDR1 and CDR2: LGHNA, YSLEER. The CDR3 spans 17 residues. Trimming took off 0 bases at V and 3 bases at J, with 16 bases between the two ends. CDR3 coding DNA: TGCGCCAGCAGCCAAGATTTGGCAGGGGAAGGGACAGATACGCAGTATTTT. Protein: CASSQDLAGEGTDTQYF.

This clonotype was seen a handful of times. The chain combines TRBV3-1 with TRBJ2-7; the D gene is possibly TRBD2 (6 bases). V was clipped by 8 bases and J by 0 bases, with 8 bases between them. Per germline, CDR1 LGHDT and CDR2 YNNKEL (reference sequence). The CDR3 totals 12 residues. The chain's CDR3 is CASATSSYEQYF. In DNA form, the CDR3 reads TGTGCCAGCGCGACTAGCTCCTACGAGCAGTACTTC.

The chain carries TRBV4-3 and TRBJ1-2; TRBD1 aligns across 8 bases. V was pared by 1 base and J by 4 bases, with 8 bases of the junction left unmatched. There are 16 residues in the CDR3. Germline V gene data show CDR1 as LGHNA and CDR2 as YSLEER. CDR3 bases: TGCGCCAGCAGCCAAGCCACGGGACAGGAATTCTATGGCTACACCTTC. This encodes CASSQATGQEFYGYTF.

The genes are TRBV28 and TRBJ2-5; D is unclear. V was pared by 10 bases and J by 4 bases, with 13 bases between. CDR1 is MDHEN, CDR2 SYDVKM, per germline. The CDR3 consists of 12 residues. The CDR3 reads CANGPPGETQYF. The CDR3 bases are TGTGCCAACGGACCCCCCGGAGAGACCCAGTACTTC.

This clonotype turned up a few times. The chain uses TRBV19 and TRBJ2-3, with 7 bases fitting TRBD1. V shed 5 bases and J 3 bases; nucleotides not matched to a gene: 5. Germline V lookup: CDR1 LNHDA, CDR2 SQIVND (reference sequence). The CDR3 runs to 14 residues. In nucleotides, the CDR3 is TGTGCCAGTAGTGGAAGGGGGCGGACAGATACGCAGTATTTT. Translation: CASSGRGRTDTQYF.

The chain employs TRBV5-1 and TRBJ1-5; tentatively, D is TRBD1 (6 bases). This CDR3 comprises 13 residues. Germline V gene data show CDR1 as SGHRS and CDR2 as YFSETQ. The ends were cut back, 6 bases at V and 9 bases at J, with 16 bases in the middle. CDR3 amino acids: CASTQGPGWPQHF. The CDR3 DNA reads as TGCGCCAGCACACAGGGACCGGGCTGGCCCCAGCATTTT.

The CDR3 loop is CSAPGIRKQEAFF. The CDR3 bases are TGCAGTGCTCCAGGGATTAGGAAACAGGAAGCTTTCTTT. V usage is TRBV20-1 and J usage is TRBJ1-1; D may be TRBD1 (5 bases). The germline CDR1 and CDR2 sequences are DFQATT and SNEGSKA (reference sequence). V gave up 5 bases and J gave up 8 bases, with 18 bases separating them. This CDR3 is 13 amino acids long.

V gene TRBV4-3 combines with J gene TRBJ2-3; 7 nucleotides agree with TRBD2. Trimming removed 4 bases from V and 5 bases from J; junction bases left unmatched: 6. The CDR3 is 14 amino acids. Germline lookup yields CDR1 LGHNA and CDR2 YSLEER. The CDR3 region has the DNA TGCGCCAGCAGCCGGGGGGGAGTAGGAGATACGCAGTATTTT. Translation: CASSRGGVGDTQYF.

This clonotype showed up many times. V and J are TRBV29-1 and TRBJ2-7; D perhaps matches TRBD1 (5 bases). Trimming stripped 7 bases from V and 3 bases from J, with 13 bases between. The CDR3 contains 12 residues. The germline CDR1 and CDR2 sequences are SQVTM and ANQGSEA. CDR3 nucleotides: TGCAGCGCCCTAGGTCAGGGCTACGAGCAGTACTTC. Its protein is CSALGQGYEQYF.

The sample holds a few counts of this clonotype. The chain couples TRBV29-1 to TRBJ2-1; the D is unclear. The V gene lost 3 bases and the J gene lost 4 bases, with 10 bases spanning the gap. Germline loops: CDR1 SQVTM, CDR2 ANQGSEA. This CDR3 comprises 13 residues. The CDR3: CSVDSWGYNEQFF. CDR3 DNA: TGCAGCGTTGATTCTTGGGGTTACAATGAGCAGTTCTTC.

This clonotype was seen repeatedly, ten times or more. The CDR3 is CSARDFSYNEQFF. CDR3 nucleotide sequence: TGCAGTGCTAGAGATTTCTCCTACAATGAGCAGTTCTTC. The chain uses TRBV20-1 and TRBJ2-1; no definite D call. Trimming shortened V by 0 bases and J by 0 bases, and 3 bases separated the two germline ends. The V gene's germline CDR1 is DFQATT and CDR2 SNEGSKA (reference sequence). CDR3 length: 13 residues.

J is TRBJ2-2 and V is TRBV2, with TRBD1 matching over 11 bases. After removal of 7 bases from V and 4 bases from J, the junction contained 5 bases not matched to a gene. The germline gives CDR1 SNHLY, CDR2 FYNNEI. This CDR3 comprises 15 residues. CDR3 coding DNA: TGTGCCAGCACCCCGGGACAGGGGGGCACCGGGGAGCTGTTTTTT. As protein: CASTPGQGGTGELFF. The full variable domain, in which reference TRBV2 and TRBJ2-2 provide the parts outside the CDR3, is EPEVTQTPSHQVTQMGQEVILRCVPISNHLYFYWYRQILGQKVEFLVSFYNNEISEKSEIFDDQFSVERPDGSNFTLKIRSTKLEDSAMYFCASTPGQGGTGELFFGEGSRLTVL.

The rearrangement links TRBV7-2 to TRBJ1-3; D gene uncertain. Germline CDR1 reads SGHTA; CDR2 reads FQGNSA. The CDR3 is 15 amino acids. V dropped 3 bases and J dropped 0 bases, with 9 bases sitting between them. CDR3 bases: TGTGCCAGCAGCTTGTACCGTCACTCTGGAAACACCATATATTTT. Amino acids: CASSLYRHSGNTIYF.

This clonotype was counted a few times. V usage is TRBV7-9 and J usage is TRBJ1-1, with a tentative D call TRBD1 (6 bases). Trimming left V 5 bases short and J 4 bases short, with 17 bases between. Per the germline V gene, CDR1 is SEHNR and CDR2 is FQNEAQ (reference sequence). The CDR3 runs to 15 residues. The CDR3 sequence: CASSPKTGMGTEAFF. In DNA form, the CDR3 reads TGTGCCAGCAGCCCGAAGACAGGTATGGGCACTGAAGCTTTCTTT.

At least ten counts were recorded for this clonotype. The chain recombines TRBV5-1 with TRBJ2-2, with unresolved D. CDR3 length equals 15 residues. Germline assignment: CDR1 SGHRS and CDR2 YFSETQ. The V end lost 4 bases, the J end lost 5 bases, and 15 bases lay between the germline ends. The CDR3 here is CASSGKEPWTGELFF. The CDR3 region has the DNA TGCGCCAGCAGCGGAAAGGAACCTTGGACCGGGGAGCTGTTTTTT.

The chain uses TRBV5-1 and TRBJ2-2, with 8 bases fitting TRBD1. V shed 4 bases and J 4 bases; nucleotides not matched to a gene: 6. The CDR3 spans 15 residues. Looked up from germline, CDR1 is SGHRS and CDR2 is YFSETQ. The CDR3 region has the DNA TGCGCCAGCAGCCAGACAGGGGTGAGCACCGGGGAGCTGTTTTTT. Its protein is CASSQTGVSTGELFF.

This clonotype came up a few times. V and J are TRBV7-2 and TRBJ2-7; 10 bases align to TRBD2. The junction had 11 bases not matched to a gene; V was cut back by 5 bases and J by 4 bases. This CDR3 spans 16 amino acids. The germline CDR1 and CDR2 sequences are SGHTA and FQGNSA. The CDR3 nucleotides read TGTGCCAGCAGCCCGCGAAGAGCGGGAGGGAGGTACGAGCAGTACTTC. Its protein is CASSPRRAGGRYEQYF.

The chain recombines TRBV4-2 with TRBJ1-3, with a tentative D call TRBD1 (5 bases). Trimming shortened V by 0 bases and J by 4 bases, and 10 bases separated the two germline ends. Germline CDR1 and CDR2: LGHNA and YNFKEQ. The CDR3 spans 15 residues. The CDR3 DNA reads TGTGCCAGCAGCCAAGAAGGGGCGCGGGGAAACACCATATATTTT. Its protein is CASSQEGARGNTIYF.

This clonotype was found many times. This chain connects TRBV29-1 to TRBJ2-7; 9 bases fit TRBD1. CDR3 length: 15 residues. Germline V lookup: CDR1 SQVTM, CDR2 ANQGSEA. J gave up 0 bases and V 3 bases, and 6 bases lay outside the gene matches. For the CDR3, the DNA is TGCAGCGTTGATAGATGGACAGGGGCCTCCTACGAGCAGTACTTC. Translation: CSVDRWTGASYEQYF.

In this sample, this clonotype turned up a few times. V usage is TRBV5-1 and J usage is TRBJ1-4, with TRBD1 as a possible D gene (5 bases). The CDR3 extends over 15 amino acids. Germline V CDR1 and CDR2: SGHRS, YFSETQ. Trimming took 1 base from V and 3 from J, leaving 10 bases between them. In DNA, the CDR3 is TGCGCCAGCAGCTTGAATAGGGGCGCTAATGAAAAACTGTTTTTT. Translation: CASSLNRGANEKLFF.

This clonotype was seen ten or more times. The V and J genes are TRBV5-1 and TRBJ2-7; TRBD2 is a possible D gene (5 bases). With 0 bases removed from V and 7 bases from J, the gap between germline ends came to 11 bases. The CDR3 length is 13 residues. In germline, CDR1 is SGHRS, CDR2 YFSETQ. In nucleotides, the CDR3 is TGCGCCAGCAGCTTGGAGGGTTCGGGGGAGCAGTACTTC. This translates into CASSLEGSGEQYF.

The J gene is TRBJ2-7, the V gene TRBV27, with 9 bases that match TRBD2. Germline CDR1 reads MNHEY; CDR2 reads SMNVEV (reference sequence). CDR3 length equals 16 residues. Germline trimming cut 0 bases from V and 2 bases from J; bases unmatched to any gene: 5. The CDR3: CASSLSGLAGTYEQYF. In DNA, the CDR3 is TGTGCCAGCAGTTTATCGGGCCTAGCGGGAACCTACGAGCAGTACTTC.

This sequence joins TRBV18 and TRBJ2-7; D remains ambiguous. This CDR3 spans 14 amino acids. Trimming shortened V by 3 bases and J by 4 bases, and 13 bases separated the two germline ends. Germline V gene data show CDR1 as KGHSH and CDR2 as LQKENI. CDR3 bases: TGTGCCAGCTCACCGGCAGCCCTGGGGTACGAGCAGTACTTC. It codes for CASSPAALGYEQYF.

The V and J genes are TRBV7-9 and TRBJ1-2; 8 nucleotides match TRBD1. CDR1 SEHNR and CDR2 FQNEAQ come from the germline V gene (reference sequence). The CDR3 contains 13 residues. The junction had 4 bases not matched to a gene; V was cut back by 3 bases and J by 7 bases. DNA for the CDR3: TGTGCCAGCAGCTTCGGACAGGGTTTTGGCTACACCTTC. It specifies CASSFGQGFGYTF.

This clonotype appeared many times. The genes are TRBV27 and TRBJ1-4; 9 nucleotides line up with TRBD1. The V gene end was trimmed by 5 bases and the J gene end by 5 bases; junction bases not matched to a gene: 6. Per germline, CDR1 MNHEY and CDR2 SMNVEV (reference sequence). The CDR3 loop spans 15 amino acids. The CDR3 loop reads CASSPGQGRNEKLFF. The CDR3 region has the DNA TGTGCCAGCAGTCCTGGACAGGGGAGGAATGAAAAACTGTTTTTT.

A few counts support this clonotype. The J gene is TRBJ2-1, the V gene TRBV20-1; D possibly corresponds to TRBD2 (6 bases). This CDR3 region has 13 residues. In germline, CDR1 is DFQATT, CDR2 SNEGSKA (reference sequence). V was cut by 6 bases and J by 4 bases, with 13 bases left in between. The CDR3 coding sequence is TGCAGTGCCGTGCGGGGATTATACAATGAGCAGTTCTTC. Translating it yields CSAVRGLYNEQFF.

This clonotype was picked up a small number of times. CDR3 in DNA: TGCAGTGCTATCTCGCGTGGGCAGTACTTC. Amino acid sequence: CSAISRGQYF. The rearrangement uses TRBV20-1 and TRBJ2-4; D is uncertain. The CDR3 runs to 10 residues. Germline loops: CDR1 DFQATT, CDR2 SNEGSKA (reference sequence). Trimming removed 4 bases at V and 13 bases at J, with 11 bases between.

There are many counts of this clonotype. V and J are TRBV7-2 and TRBJ2-7, with a weak D call TRBD1 (5 bases). CDR3 length equals 13 residues. Trimming took 5 bases from V and 5 from J, leaving 13 bases between them. Germline-derived CDR1 and CDR2 are SGHTA and FQGNSA. CDR3 sequence reads: CASSPDRVNEQYF. The CDR3 DNA is TGTGCCAGCAGCCCTGACAGAGTAAACGAGCAGTACTTC.

This clonotype was counted a few times. This rearrangement joins TRBV7-2 to TRBJ2-1; D uncertain. The germline gives CDR1 SGHTA, CDR2 FQGNSA. This CDR3 is 13 amino acids long. V lost 3 bases and J 5 bases, leaving 8 bases between the germline ends. This chain's CDR3 is CASSFPYHNEQFF. CDR3 DNA sequence: TGTGCCAGCAGCTTCCCGTACCACAATGAGCAGTTCTTC. Filled out from reference TRBV7-2 and TRBJ2-1, the complete variable domain reads GAGVSQSPSNKVTEKGKDVELRCDPISGHTALYWYRQSLGQGLEFLIYFQGNSAPDKSGLPSDRFSAERTGGSVSTLTIQRTQQEDSAVYLCASSFPYHNEQFFGPGTRLTVL.

This sequence joins TRBV5-1 and TRBJ2-4; perhaps TRBD2 as D (7 bases). CDR3 length: 13 residues. V was cut by 4 bases and J by 8 bases, with 13 bases left in between. CDR1 and CDR2 from the germline V gene are SGHRS and YFSETQ. The CDR3 DNA sequence: TGCGCCAGCAGCCACAGGGAGGGGGACATTCAGTACTTC. Its translation: CASSHREGDIQYF.